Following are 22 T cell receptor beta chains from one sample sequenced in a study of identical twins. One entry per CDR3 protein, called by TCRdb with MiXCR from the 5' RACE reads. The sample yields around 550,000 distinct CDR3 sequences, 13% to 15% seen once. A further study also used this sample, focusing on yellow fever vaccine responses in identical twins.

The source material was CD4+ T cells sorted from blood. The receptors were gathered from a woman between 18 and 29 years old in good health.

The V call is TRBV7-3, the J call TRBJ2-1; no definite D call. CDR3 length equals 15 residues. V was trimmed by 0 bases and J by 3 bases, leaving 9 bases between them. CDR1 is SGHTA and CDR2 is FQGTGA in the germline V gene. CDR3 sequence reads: CASSLTADHYNEQFF. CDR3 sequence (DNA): TGTGCCAGCAGCTTAACAGCAGACCACTACAATGAGCAGTTCTTC.

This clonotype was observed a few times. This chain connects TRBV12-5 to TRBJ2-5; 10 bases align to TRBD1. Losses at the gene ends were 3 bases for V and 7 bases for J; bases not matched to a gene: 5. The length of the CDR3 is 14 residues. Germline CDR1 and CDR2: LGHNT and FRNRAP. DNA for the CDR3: TGTGCTAGTGGTTTAGGACAGGGGGAGGGGACCCAGTACTTC. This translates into CASGLGQGEGTQYF.

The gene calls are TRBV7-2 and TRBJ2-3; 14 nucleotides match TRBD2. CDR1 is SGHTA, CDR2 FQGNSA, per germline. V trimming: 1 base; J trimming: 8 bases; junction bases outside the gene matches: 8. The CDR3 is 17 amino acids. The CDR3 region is CASSLGLAGGPGGTQYF. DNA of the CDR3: TGTGCCAGCAGCTTAGGACTAGCGGGGGGGCCGGGGGGTACGCAGTATTTT. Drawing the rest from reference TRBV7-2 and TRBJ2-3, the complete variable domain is GAGVSQSPSNKVTEKGKDVELRCDPISGHTALYWYRQSLGQGLEFLIYFQGNSAPDKSGLPSDRFSAERTGGSVSTLTIQRTQQEDSAVYLCASSLGLAGGPGGTQYFGPGTRLTVL.

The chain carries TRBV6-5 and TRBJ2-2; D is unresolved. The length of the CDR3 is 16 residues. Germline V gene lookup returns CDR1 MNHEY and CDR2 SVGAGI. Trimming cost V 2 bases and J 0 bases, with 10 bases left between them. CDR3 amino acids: CASSYVQLSNTGELFF. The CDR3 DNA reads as TGTGCCAGCAGTTACGTTCAGCTCTCGAACACCGGGGAGCTGTTTTTT.

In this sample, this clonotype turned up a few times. CDR3 loop: CASSPGGYSSYEQYV. For the CDR3, the DNA is TGTGCCAGCAGCCCGGGAGGGTACAGCTCCTACGAGCAGTACGTC. The chain links TRBV28 to TRBJ2-7; 8 nucleotides match TRBD2. Germline lookup yields CDR1 MDHEN and CDR2 SYDVKM. The CDR3 loop spans 15 amino acids. J gave up 0 bases and V 6 bases, and 7 bases lay outside the gene matches.

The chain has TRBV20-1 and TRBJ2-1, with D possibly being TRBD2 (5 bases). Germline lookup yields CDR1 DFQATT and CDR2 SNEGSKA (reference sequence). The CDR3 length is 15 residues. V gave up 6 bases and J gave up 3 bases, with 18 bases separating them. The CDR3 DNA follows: TGCAGTGCCGCCCCAGACCGGGATAACTACAATGAGCAGTTCTTC. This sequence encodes CSAAPDRDNYNEQFF.

The CDR3 region has the DNA TGCAGCGTCCGACCCCTAGCGGGGGGGCTAGATACGCAGTATTTT. This codes for CSVRPLAGGLDTQYF. The V and J genes are TRBV29-1 and TRBJ2-3, with 12 bases fitting TRBD2. Germline lookup yields CDR1 SQVTM and CDR2 ANQGSEA. With V trimmed by 6 bases and J by 5 bases, 9 bases remained unmatched. This CDR3 has 15 residues.

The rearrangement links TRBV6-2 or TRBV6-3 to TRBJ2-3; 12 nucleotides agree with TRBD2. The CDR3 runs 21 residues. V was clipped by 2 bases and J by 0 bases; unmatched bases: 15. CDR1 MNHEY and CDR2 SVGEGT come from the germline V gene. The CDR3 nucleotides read TGTGCCAGCAGTTACGGGGATGGGCTAGCGGGGGGGCGTGCTAGCACAGATACGCAGTATTTT. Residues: CASSYGDGLAGGRASTDTQYF.

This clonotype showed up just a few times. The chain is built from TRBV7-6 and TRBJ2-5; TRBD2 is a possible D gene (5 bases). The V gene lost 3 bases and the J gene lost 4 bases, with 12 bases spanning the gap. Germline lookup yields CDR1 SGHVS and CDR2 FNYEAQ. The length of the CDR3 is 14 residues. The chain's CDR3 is CASSFSGIRETQYF. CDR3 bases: TGTGCCAGCAGCTTTTCGGGGATCAGAGAGACCCAGTACTTC.

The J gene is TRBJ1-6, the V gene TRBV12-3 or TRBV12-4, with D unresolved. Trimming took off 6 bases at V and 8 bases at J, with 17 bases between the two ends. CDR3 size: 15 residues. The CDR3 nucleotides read TGTGCCAGCAGACCAAGTGGTGGTAACTATTCACCCCTCCACTTT. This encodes CASRPSGGNYSPLHF.

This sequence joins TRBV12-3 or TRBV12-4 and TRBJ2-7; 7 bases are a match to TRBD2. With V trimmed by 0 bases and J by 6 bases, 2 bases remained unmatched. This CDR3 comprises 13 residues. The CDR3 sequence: CASSLAGGIEQYF. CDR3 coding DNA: TGTGCCAGCAGTTTAGCGGGAGGGATCGAGCAGTACTTC.

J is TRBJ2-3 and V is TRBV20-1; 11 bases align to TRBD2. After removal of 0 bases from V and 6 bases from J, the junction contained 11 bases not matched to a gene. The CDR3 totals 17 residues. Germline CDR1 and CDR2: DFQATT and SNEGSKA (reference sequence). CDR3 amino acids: CSARDLGTSGSSDTQYF. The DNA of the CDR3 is TGCAGTGCTAGAGATCTGGGAACTAGCGGGAGTAGCGATACGCAGTATTTT.

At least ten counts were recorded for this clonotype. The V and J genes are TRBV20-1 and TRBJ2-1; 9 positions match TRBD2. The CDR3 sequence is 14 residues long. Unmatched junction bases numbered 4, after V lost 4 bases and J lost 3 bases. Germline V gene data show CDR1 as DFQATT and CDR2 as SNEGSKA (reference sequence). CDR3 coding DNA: TGCAGTGCTAAGGGACTAGCTCTCTACAATGAGCAGTTCTTC. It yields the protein CSAKGLALYNEQFF.

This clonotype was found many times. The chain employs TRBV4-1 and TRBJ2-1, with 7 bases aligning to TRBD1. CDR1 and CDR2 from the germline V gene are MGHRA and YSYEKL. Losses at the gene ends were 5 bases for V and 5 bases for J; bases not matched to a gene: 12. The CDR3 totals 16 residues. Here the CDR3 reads CASSTYPRDSHNEQFF. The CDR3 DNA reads TGCGCCAGCAGCACCTACCCCCGGGACAGCCACAATGAGCAGTTCTTC.

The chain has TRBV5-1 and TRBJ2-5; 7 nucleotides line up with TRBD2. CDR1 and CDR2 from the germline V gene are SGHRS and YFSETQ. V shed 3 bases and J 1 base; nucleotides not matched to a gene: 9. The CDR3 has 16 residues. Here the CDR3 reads CASSWGGGGLQETQYF. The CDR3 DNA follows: TGCGCCAGCAGCTGGGGCGGGGGAGGGCTCCAAGAGACCCAGTACTTC.

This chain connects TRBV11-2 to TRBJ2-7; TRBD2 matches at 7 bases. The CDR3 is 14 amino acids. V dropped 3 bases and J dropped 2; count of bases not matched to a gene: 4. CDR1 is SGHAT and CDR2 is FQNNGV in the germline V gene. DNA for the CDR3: TGTGCCAGCAGCTTCACCCTAGCGGCCTACGAGCAGTACGTC. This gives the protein CASSFTLAAYEQYV.

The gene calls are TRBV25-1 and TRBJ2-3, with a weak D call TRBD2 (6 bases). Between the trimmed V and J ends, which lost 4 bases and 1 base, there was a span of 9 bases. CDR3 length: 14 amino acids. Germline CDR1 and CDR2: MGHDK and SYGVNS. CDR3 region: CASSAIAGTDTQYF. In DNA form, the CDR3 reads TGTGCCAGCAGTGCCATAGCGGGCACAGATACGCAGTATTTT.

In DNA, the CDR3 is TGCAGTGCTAGAGATCTCCTGGGGCTAGATACGCAGTATTTT. The encoded protein is CSARDLLGLDTQYF. The genes are TRBV20-1 and TRBJ2-3; D possibly corresponds to TRBD1 (5 bases). The CDR3 runs to 14 residues. The germline gives CDR1 DFQATT, CDR2 SNEGSKA (reference sequence). The V and J ends lost 0 bases and 5 bases respectively, with 12 bases between them.

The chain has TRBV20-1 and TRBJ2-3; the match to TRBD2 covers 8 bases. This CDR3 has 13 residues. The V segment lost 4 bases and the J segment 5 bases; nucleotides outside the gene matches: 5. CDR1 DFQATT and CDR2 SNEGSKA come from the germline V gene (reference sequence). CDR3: CSATKREIDTQYF. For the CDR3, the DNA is TGCAGTGCTACCAAGCGGGAGATAGATACGCAGTATTTT.

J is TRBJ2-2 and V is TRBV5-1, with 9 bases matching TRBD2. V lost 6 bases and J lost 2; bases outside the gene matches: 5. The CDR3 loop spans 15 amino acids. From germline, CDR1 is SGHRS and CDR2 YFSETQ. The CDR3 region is CASNGLAGNTGELFF. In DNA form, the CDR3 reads TGCGCCAGCAATGGTCTAGCGGGAAACACCGGGGAGCTGTTTTTT.

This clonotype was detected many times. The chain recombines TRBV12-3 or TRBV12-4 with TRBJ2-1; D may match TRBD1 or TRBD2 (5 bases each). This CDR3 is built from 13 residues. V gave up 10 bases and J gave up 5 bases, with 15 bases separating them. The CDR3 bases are TGTGCCACGGAAAGAGGGGCAAACAATGAGCAGTTCTTC. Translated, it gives CATERGANNEQFF.

CDR3 loop: CATSGSKNVDGYTF. The CDR3 nucleotides read TGTGCCACCAGTGGTTCGAAGAATGTGGATGGCTACACCTTC. V gene TRBV24-1 combines with J gene TRBJ1-2; D remains unclear. V was clipped by 5 bases and J by 6 bases, with 15 bases between them. Germline V lookup: CDR1 KGHDR, CDR2 SFDVKD. This CDR3 comprises 14 residues.